This T cell receptor beta chain is from a study of CD8+ T cells in alopecia areata (dated by TCRdb to the late 2010s). Notes on the research overall: The treated patients took part in an open-label pilot trial in which moderate-to-severe alopecia areata was treated with oral tofacitinib at 5 to 10 mg twice daily. Patients stayed on tofacitinib for 6 to 18 months and then had 6 months of follow-up off drug so that delayed response and recurrence could be assessed. Disease severity in treated patients was measured with the SALT score, which quantifies the percentage of affected scalp surface area. In both human patients and the C3H/HeJ mouse model, the study applied high-throughput TCRbeta sequencing to look at T cell clonal expansion in alopecia areata. On the human side, TCRbeta sequencing was run on scalp tissue and on sorted CD4+ and CD8+ peripheral blood T cells from healthy controls and from alopecia areata patients with either patchy or totalis/universalis disease. Patients on tofacitinib were biopsied at baseline and after 4 and 24 weeks of treatment, and several of the patients also had a later scalp biopsy. Scalp clonality was compared among normal scalp (n=4), patchy alopecia areata scalp (n=8), and alopecia totalis/universalis scalp (n=8). RNA came from the PAXgene miRNA kit for fixed scalp, the miRNeasy kit for PBMCs, and the RNeasy kit for mouse skin. TCRbeta CDR3 regions were amplified by immunoSEQ multiplex PCR with 35 Vbeta forward and 13 Jbeta reverse primers. The study at large found these results: Because the treated cohort was small and had only one nonresponder, larger studies are needed to examine links between baseline CD8+ expansion and response. TCR sequences shared between patients were less clear than in mice, possibly partly because of HLA diversity in the patient population. Scalp TCR repertoire analysis is complicated because resident alphabeta T cells in normal human skin are also sequenced, whereas mouse skin is dominated by gammadelta T cells. Lesional scalp, especially in alopecia totalis/universalis, showed higher clonality and more expanded CD8+ clones than normal scalp, suggesting antigenic drive. Many expanded lesional clones were found to persist in scalp and blood during tofacitinib treatment, and relapse after treatment cessation may be partly explained by this persistence. Tofacitinib significantly lowered scalp clonality and the number of expanded CD8+ clones among the top 100 scalp clones.

According to the germline V gene (reference sequence), CDR1 reads LNHDA and CDR2 reads SQIVND. Clipping removes 3 bases from V and 2 bases from J, with 1 as the unmatched junction base count. The CDR3 runs 14 residues from the cysteine to the phenylalanine. The sequence is cut down to CDR3 DNA, 42 bases in frame from base 1. The time point tag for this specimen amounts to: approximately 4 weeks on oral tofacitinib. The treatment or condition label for this specimen denotes: oral pan-JAK inhibitor, 5-10 mg twice daily. Lesional scalp punch biopsies and peripheral blood were collected from alopecia areata patients. PBMCs were isolated by density centrifugation and stained for CD3, CD4 and CD8, and CD4+ and CD8+ T cells were sorted on a FACSAria. On this clone itself: No cognate antigen has been identified for it. Per-base qualities were not stored, and no clone one base away is much larger.

Library preparation used the immunoSEQ multiplex PCR assay. For TCR sequencing, RNA was extracted from every sample and reverse transcribed into cDNA to serve as template. First-strand cDNA was synthesized with SuperScript III using a 2:1 mix of oligo-dT and random hexamers. A synthetic immune receptor repertoire was used to measure amplification bias, and any remaining bias was corrected computationally. In the source study's methods: Raw reads were preprocessed to remove errors, and CDR3 was defined according to IMGT conventions as the region from the conserved cysteine to phenylalanine. Clonality was computed by normalizing Shannon entropy by log2 of the number of productive unique TCRs and subtracting the result from 1. CD4 or CD8 identity of scalp clones was inferred by cross-referencing scalp TCRbeta sequences with sorted blood CD4 and CD8 repertoires. TCRdb provides this immuneACCESS table in a form limited to in-frame rearrangements. Some clones are lacking; in checked studies, under half of them reflect an unresolved V gene, and why the rest are absent is not known. V, J and clone size are those of that table, while D and trimming were read from the DNA. The sample data list about 210,000 clones, and 55% to 70% of these were observed just once. 4.2% of the sample comes from the top ten.

This sample comprised CD4+ T cells sorted from blood, obtained at week 4, from a patient treated with tofacitinib. The clonotype was recovered from a human donor with alopecia areata. The sequence joins TRBV19 to TRBJ2-7; 10 middle bases align to TRBD1. The sequenced DNA: TGTGCCAGTAGTATGGGACAGGGGCCCTACGAGCAGTACTTC. Translated, this gives CASSMGQGPYEQYF.